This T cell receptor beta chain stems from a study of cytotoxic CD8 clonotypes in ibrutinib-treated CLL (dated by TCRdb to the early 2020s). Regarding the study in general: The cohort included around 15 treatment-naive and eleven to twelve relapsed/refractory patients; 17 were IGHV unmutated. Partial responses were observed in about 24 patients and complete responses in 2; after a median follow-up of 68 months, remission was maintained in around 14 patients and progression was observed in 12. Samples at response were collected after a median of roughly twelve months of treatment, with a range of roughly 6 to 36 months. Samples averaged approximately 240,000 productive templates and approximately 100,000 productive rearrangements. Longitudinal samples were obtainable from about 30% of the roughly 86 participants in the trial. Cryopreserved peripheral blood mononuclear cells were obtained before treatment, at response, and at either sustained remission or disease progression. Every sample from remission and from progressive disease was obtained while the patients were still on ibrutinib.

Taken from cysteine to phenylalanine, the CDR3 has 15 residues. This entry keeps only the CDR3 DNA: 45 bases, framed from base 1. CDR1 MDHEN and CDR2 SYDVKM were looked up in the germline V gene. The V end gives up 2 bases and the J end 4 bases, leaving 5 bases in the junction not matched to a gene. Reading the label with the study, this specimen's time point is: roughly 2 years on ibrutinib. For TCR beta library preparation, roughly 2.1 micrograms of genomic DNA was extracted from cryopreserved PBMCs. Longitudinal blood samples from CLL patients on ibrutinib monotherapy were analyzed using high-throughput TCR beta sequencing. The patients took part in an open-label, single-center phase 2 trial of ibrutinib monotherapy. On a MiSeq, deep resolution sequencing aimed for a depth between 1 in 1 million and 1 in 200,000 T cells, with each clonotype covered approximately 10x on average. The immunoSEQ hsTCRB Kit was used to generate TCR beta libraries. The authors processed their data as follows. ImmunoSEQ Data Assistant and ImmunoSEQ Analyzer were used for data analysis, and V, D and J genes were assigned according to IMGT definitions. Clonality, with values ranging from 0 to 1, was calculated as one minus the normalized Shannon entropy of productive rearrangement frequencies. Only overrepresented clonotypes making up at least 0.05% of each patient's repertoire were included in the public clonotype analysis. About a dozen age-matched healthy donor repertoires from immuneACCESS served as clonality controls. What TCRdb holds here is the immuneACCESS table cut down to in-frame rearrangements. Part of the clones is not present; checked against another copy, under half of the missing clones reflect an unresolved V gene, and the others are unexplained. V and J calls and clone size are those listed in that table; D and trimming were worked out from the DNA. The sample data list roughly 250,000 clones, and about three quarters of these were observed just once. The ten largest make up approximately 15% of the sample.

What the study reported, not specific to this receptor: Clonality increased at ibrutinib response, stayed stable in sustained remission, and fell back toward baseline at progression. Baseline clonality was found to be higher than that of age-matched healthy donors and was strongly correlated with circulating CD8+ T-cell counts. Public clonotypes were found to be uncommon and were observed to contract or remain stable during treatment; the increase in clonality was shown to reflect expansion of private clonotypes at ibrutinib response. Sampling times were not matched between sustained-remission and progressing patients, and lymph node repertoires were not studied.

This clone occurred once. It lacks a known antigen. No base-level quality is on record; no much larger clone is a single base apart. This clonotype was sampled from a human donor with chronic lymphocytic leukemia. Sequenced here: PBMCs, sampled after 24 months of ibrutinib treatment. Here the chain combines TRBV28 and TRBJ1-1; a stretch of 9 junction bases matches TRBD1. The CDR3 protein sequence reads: CASSLGATGGTEAFF. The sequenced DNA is TGTGCCAGCAGTTTAGGGGCGACAGGGGGCACTGAAGCTTTCTTT. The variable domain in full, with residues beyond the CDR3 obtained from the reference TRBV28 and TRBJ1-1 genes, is DVKVTQSSRYLVKRTGEKVFLECVQDMDHENMFWYRQDPGLGLRLIYFSYDVKMKEKGDIPEGYSVSREKKERFSLILESASTNQTSMYLCASSLGATGGTEAFFGQGTRLTVV.